This TCR beta chain derives from a study of CD8+CD57+ T cells in acquired aplastic anemia. At the level of the study: When averaged, DNA from sorted CD4+ and CD8+ cells came to approximately 3.2 ug.

This clonotype was seen at least ten times. What it binds is unknown. Genomic DNA, serving as template, underwent TCR beta VDJ and CDR3 profiling. TCRdb fed the reads into MiXCR, producing one record per CDR3 protein. There are 200,000 or so distinct CDR3 sequences in the sample; under 70% occur only once, and 40% to 55% lies in the top ten. The CDR3 is 13 residues long. V lost 4 bases and J 6 bases, leaving 13 bases between the germline ends. CDR1 is MGHRA and CDR2 is YSYEKL in the germline V gene. Overall study findings and caveats: Patients and controls turned out to have 25 to 35 CD8+ CDR3 sequences in common. Patients did not significantly differ from controls in CD8+ Simpson's diversity.

Sequencing was performed on sorted CD4+, CD8+, or CD8+CD57+ T cells (not recorded which) from PBMCs. V is TRBV4-1 and J is TRBJ2-7; weak D call: TRBD1 (6 bases). The TCR sequence derives from a human donor with severe aplastic anemia or a healthy control (not recorded which). CDR3 loop: CASSLTGSGEQYF. The CDR3 bases are TGCGCCAGCAGCCTGACAGGCTCCGGCGAGCAGTACTTC.